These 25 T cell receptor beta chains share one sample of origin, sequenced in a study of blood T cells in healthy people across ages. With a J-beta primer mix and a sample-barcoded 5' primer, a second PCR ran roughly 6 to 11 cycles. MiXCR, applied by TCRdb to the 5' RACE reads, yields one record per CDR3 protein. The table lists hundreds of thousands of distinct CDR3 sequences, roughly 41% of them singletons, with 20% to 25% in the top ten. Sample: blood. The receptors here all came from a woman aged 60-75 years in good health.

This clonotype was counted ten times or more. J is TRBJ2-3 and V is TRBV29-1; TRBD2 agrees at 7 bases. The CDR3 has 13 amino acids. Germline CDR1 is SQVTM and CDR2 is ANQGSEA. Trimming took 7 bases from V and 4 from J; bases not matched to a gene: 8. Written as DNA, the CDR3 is TGCAGCGGGGAGCGGGGTCGGTCAGATACGCAGTATTTT. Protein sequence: CSGERGRSDTQYF.

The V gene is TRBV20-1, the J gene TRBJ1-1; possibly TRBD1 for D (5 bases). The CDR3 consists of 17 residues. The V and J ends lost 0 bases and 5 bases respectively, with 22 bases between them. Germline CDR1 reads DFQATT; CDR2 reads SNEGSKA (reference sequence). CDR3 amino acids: CSARDLRGAGGETEAFF. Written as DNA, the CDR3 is TGCAGTGCTAGAGATTTAAGAGGGGCCGGTGGGGAGACTGAAGCTTTCTTT.

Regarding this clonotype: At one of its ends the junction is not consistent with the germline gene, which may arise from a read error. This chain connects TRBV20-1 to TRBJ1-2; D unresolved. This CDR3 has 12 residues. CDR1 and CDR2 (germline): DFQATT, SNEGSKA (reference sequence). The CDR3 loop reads CTAPGFNYGSTF. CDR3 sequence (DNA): TGCACTGCACCGGGTTTTAACTATGGCTCCACCTTC.

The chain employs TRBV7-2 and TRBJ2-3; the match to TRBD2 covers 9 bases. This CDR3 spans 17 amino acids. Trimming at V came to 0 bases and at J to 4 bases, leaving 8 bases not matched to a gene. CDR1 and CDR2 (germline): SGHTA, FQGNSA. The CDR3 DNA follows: TGTGCCAGCAGCTTAGCGGGGCTAGCGGGATGGGCAGATACGCAGTATTTT. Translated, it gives CASSLAGLAGWADTQYF.

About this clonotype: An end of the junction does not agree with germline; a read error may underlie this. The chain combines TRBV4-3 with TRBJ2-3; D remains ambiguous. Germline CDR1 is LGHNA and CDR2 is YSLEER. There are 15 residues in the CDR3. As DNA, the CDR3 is TGCGCCCGCAGCCAAGAGTCTCAACCAACAGATACGCAGTATTTT. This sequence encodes CARSQESQPTDTQYF.

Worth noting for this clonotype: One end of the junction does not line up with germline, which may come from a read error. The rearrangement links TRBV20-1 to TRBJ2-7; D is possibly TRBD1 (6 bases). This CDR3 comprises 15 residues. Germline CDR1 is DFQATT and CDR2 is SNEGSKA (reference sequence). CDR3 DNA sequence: TGCAGTGCTAGAGATTACCAGGGGAGCTCCTACGAGCGGTACTTC. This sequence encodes CSARDYQGSSYERYF.

CDR3 residues: CSANLGGGGDTQYF. The CDR3 DNA follows: TGCAGTGCTAACCTTGGGGGGGGTGGGGATACGCAGTATTTT. The chain recombines TRBV20-1 with TRBJ2-3, with 7 bases lining up with TRBD2. V shed 4 bases and J 6 bases; nucleotides not matched to a gene: 10. The CDR3 loop spans 14 amino acids. Germline values: CDR1 DFQATT, CDR2 SNEGSKA (reference sequence).

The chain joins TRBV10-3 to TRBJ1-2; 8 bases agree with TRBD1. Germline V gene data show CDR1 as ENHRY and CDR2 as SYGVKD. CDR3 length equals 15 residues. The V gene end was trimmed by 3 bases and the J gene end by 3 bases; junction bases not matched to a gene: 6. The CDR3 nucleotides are TGTGCCATCAGTGACGGACAGGGAGGTCACTATGGCTACACCTTC. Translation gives CAISDGQGGHYGYTF.

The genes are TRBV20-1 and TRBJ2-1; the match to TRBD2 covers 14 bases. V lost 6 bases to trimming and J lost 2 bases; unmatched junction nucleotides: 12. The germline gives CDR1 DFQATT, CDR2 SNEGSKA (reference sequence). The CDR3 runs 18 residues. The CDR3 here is CSAPGLAGEKGPYNEQFF. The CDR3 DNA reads TGCAGTGCACCGGGACTAGCGGGAGAAAAGGGCCCCTACAATGAGCAGTTCTTC.

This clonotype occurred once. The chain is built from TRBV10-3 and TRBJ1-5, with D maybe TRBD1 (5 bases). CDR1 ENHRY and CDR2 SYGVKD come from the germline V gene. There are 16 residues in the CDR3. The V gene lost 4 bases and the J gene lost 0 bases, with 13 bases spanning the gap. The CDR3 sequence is CAISVAGGNSNQPQHF. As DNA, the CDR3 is TGTGCCATCAGTGTGGCCGGGGGGAATAGCAATCAGCCCCAGCATTTT.

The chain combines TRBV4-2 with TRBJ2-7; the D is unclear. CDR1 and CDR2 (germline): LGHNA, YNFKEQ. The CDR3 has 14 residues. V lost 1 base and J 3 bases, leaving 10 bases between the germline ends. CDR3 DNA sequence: TGTGCCAGCAGCCAAGCGACCACGGACTACGAGCAGTACTTC. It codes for CASSQATTDYEQYF.

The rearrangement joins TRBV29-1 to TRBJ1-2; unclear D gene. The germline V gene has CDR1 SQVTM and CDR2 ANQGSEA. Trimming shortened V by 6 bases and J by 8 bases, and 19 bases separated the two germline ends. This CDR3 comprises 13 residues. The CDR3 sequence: CSVEQFAIGGYTF. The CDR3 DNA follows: TGCAGCGTGGAACAGTTTGCAATCGGCGGCTACACCTTC.

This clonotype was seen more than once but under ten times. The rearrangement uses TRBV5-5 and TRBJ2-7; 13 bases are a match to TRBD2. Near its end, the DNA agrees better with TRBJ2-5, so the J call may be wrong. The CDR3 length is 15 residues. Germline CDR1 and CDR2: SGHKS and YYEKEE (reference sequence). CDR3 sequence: CASTTSGGLGETQYF. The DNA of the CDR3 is TGTGCCAGCACGACTAGCGGGGGGTTGGGAGAGACCCAGTACTTC.

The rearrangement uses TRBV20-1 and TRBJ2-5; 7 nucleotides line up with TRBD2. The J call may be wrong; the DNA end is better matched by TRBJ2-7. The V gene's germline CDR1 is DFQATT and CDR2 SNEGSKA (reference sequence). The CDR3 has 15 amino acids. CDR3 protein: CSAGSGGSGSYEQYF. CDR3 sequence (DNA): TGCAGTGCTGGGTCCGGGGGTAGCGGGTCCTACGAGCAGTACTTC.

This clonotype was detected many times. The CDR3 DNA reads TGTGCCAGCACCAAGACAGGGACCTACGAGCAGTACTTC. Translating it yields CASTKTGTYEQYF. This chain uses TRBV12-3 or TRBV12-4 with TRBJ2-7; 7 nucleotides line up with TRBD1. V gave up 7 bases and J gave up 2 bases; unmatched junction bases: 5. The CDR3 is 13 amino acids.

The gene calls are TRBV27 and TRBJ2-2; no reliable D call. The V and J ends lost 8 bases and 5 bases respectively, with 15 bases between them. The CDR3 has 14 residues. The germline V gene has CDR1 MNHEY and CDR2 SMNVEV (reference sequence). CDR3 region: CASSKVVFTGELFF. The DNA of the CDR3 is TGTGCCAGCTCCAAGGTTGTTTTTACCGGGGAGCTGTTTTTT.

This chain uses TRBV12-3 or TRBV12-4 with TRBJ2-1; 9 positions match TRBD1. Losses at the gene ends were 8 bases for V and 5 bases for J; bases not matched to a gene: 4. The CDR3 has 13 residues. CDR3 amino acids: CASRTGVNNEQFF. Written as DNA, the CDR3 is TGTGCCAGCCGGACAGGGGTTAACAATGAGCAGTTCTTC.

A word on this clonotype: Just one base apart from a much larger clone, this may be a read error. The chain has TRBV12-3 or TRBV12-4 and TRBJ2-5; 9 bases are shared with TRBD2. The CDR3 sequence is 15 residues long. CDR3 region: CAGSLEAGGLETQYF. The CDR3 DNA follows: TGTGCCGGCAGTTTAGAAGCGGGAGGCTTAGAGACCCAGTACTTC.

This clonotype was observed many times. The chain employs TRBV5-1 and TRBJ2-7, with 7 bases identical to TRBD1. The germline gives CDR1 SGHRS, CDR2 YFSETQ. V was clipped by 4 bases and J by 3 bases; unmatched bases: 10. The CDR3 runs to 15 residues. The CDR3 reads CASSPALDRVYEQYF. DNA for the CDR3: TGCGCCAGCAGCCCTGCCCTAGACAGGGTCTACGAGCAGTACTTC.

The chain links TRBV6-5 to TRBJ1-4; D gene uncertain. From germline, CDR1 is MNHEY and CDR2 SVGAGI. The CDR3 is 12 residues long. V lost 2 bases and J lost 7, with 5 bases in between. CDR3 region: CASSYVGEKLFF. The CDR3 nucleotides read TGTGCCAGCAGTTACGTTGGTGAAAAACTGTTTTTT.

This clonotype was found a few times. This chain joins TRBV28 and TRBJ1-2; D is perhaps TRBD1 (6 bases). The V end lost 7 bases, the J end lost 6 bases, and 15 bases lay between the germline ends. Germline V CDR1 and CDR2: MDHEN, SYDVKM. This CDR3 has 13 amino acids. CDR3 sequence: CASINRAPHGYTF. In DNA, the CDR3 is TGTGCCAGCATAAACAGGGCTCCGCATGGCTACACCTTC.

CDR3 region: CSAPASAQETQYF. CDR3 coding DNA: TGCAGTGCTCCCGCTAGCGCCCAAGAGACCCAGTACTTC. The chain uses TRBV20-1 and TRBJ2-5, with D possibly matching TRBD2 (6 bases). The length of the CDR3 is 13 residues. The germline gives CDR1 DFQATT, CDR2 SNEGSKA (reference sequence). V shed 5 bases and J shed 1 base, with 11 bases lying between them.

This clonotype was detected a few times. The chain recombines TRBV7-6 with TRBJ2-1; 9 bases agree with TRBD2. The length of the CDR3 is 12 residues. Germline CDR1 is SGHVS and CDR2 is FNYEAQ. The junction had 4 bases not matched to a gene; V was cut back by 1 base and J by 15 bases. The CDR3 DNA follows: TGTGCCAGCAGCTTAGTGGGGACTAGCTGGTTCTTC. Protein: CASSLVGTSWFF.

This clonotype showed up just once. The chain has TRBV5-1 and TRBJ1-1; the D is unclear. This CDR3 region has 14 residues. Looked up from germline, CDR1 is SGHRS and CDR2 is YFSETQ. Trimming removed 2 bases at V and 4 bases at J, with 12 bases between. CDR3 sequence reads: CASSLVPGSTEAFF. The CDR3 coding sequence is TGCGCCAGCAGCTTAGTCCCGGGTAGCACTGAAGCTTTCTTT.

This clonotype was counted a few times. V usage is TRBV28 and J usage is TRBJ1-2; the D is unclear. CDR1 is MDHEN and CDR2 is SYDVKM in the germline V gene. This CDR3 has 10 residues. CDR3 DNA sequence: TGTGCGTCTTGGATGTATGGCTACACCTTC. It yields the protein CASWMYGYTF.